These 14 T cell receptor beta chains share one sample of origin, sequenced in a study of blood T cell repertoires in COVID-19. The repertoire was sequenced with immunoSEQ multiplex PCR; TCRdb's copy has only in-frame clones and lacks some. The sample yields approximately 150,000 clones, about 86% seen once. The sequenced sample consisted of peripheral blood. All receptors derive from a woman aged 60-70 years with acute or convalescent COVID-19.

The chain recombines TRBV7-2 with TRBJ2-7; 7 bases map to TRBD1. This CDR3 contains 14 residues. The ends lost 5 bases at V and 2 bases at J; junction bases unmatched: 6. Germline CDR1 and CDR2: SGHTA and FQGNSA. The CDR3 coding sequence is TGTGCCAGCAGCGCCCGAACAGGGGCCTACGAGCAGTACTTC. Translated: CASSARTGAYEQYF.

CDR3: CASSYGGGDGYTF. CDR3 nucleotide sequence: TGTGCCAGCAGTTATGGGGGAGGAGATGGCTACACCTTC. This sequence joins TRBV6-5 and TRBJ1-2; the D gene is possibly TRBD1 (5 bases). Germline V gene lookup returns CDR1 MNHEY and CDR2 SVGAGI. The CDR3 is 13 residues long. Deletions cut 3 bases from V and 6 bases from J, with 11 bases between.

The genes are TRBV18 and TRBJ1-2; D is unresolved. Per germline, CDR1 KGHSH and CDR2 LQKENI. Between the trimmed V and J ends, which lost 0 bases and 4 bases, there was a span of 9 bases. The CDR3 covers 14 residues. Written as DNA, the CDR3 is TGTGCCAGCTCACCACCCGAGGGTTCCTATGGCTACACCTTC. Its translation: CASSPPEGSYGYTF.

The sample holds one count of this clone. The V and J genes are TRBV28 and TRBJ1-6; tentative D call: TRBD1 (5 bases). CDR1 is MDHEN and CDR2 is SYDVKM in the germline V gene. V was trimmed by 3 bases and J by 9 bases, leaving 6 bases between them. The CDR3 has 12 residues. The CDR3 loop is CASSFQGSPLHF. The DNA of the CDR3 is TGTGCCAGCAGTTTTCAGGGTTCACCCCTCCACTTT.

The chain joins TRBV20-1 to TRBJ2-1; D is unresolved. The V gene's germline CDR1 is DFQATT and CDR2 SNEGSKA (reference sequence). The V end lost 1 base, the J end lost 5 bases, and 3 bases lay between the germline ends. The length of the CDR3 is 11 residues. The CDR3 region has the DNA TGCAGTGCTAGAGGAGACAATGAGCAGTTCTTC. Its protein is CSARGDNEQFF.

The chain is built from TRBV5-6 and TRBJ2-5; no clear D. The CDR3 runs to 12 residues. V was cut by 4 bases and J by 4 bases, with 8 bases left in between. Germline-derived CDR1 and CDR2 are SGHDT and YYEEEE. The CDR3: CASSRMLETQYF. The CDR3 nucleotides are TGTGCCAGCAGCCGTATGTTAGAGACCCAGTACTTC. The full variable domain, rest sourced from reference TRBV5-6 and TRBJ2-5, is DAGVTQSPTHLIKTRGQQVTLRCSPKSGHDTVSWYQQALGQGPQFIFQYYEEEERQRGNFPDRFSGHQFPNYSSELNVNALLLGDSALYLCASSRMLETQYFGPGTRLLVL.

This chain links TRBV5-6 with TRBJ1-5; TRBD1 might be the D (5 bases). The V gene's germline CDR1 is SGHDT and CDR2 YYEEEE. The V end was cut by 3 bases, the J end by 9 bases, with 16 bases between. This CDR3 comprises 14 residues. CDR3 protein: CASSSRTGVGPQHF. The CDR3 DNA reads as TGTGCCAGCAGCTCCCGAACGGGGGTTGGGCCCCAGCATTTT. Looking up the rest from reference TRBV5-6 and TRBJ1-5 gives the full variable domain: DAGVTQSPTHLIKTRGQQVTLRCSPKSGHDTVSWYQQALGQGPQFIFQYYEEEERQRGNFPDRFSGHQFPNYSSELNVNALLLGDSALYLCASSSRTGVGPQHFGDGTRLSIL.

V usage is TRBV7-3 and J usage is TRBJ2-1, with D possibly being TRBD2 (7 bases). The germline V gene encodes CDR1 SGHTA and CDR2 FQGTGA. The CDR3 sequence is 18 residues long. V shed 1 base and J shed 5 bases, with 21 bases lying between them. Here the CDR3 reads CASSLRGAQGLKNNEQFF. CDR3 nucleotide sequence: TGTGCCAGCAGCTTAAGGGGGGCCCAGGGACTAAAGAACAATGAGCAGTTCTTC.

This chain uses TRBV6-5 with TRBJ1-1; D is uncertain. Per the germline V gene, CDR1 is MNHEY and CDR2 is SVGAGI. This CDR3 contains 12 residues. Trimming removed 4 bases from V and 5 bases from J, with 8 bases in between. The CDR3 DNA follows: TGTGCCAGCAGTTCGGAGGATACTGAAGCTTTCTTT. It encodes CASSSEDTEAFF.

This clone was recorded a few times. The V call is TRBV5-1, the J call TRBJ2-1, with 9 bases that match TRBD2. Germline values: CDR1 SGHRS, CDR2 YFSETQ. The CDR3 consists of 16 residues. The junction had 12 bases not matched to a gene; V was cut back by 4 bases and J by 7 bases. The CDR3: CASSAKGTSIGNEQFF. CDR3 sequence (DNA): TGCGCCAGCAGCGCAAAGGGGACTAGCATAGGGAATGAGCAGTTCTTC.

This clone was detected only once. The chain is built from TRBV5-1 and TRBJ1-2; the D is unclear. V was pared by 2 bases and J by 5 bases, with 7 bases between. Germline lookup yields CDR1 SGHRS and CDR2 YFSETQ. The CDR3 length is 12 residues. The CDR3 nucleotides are TGCGCCAGCAGCTTTGCAGAATATGGCTACACCTTC. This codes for CASSFAEYGYTF.

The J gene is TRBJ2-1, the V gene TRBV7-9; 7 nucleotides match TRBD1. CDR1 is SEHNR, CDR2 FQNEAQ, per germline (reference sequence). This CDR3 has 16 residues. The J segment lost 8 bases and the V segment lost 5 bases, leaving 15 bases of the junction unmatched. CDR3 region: CASSPSTGWAGDEQFF. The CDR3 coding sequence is TGTGCCAGCAGCCCGTCGACAGGGTGGGCTGGGGATGAGCAGTTCTTC.

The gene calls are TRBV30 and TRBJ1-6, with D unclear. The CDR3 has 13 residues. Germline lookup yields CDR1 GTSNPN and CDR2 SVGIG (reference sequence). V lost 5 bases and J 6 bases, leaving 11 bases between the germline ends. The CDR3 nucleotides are TGTGCCTGGGCGATAGAGGGTAATTCACCCCTCCACTTT. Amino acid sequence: CAWAIEGNSPLHF.

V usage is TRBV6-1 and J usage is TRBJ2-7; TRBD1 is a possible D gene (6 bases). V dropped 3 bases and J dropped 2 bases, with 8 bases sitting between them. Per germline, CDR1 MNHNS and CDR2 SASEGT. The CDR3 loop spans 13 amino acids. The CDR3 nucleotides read TGTGCCAGCAGTGAGCACAGGGCCTACGAGCAGTACTTC. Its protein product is CASSEHRAYEQYF.